This TCR beta chain was sequenced during a study of type 1 regulatory T cells. Study-wide context: T-allo10 is an in vitro-generated, Tr1-enriched CD4 T cell product specific for alloantigen.

Study findings and constraints: Compared with non-Tr1 cells, Tr1 cells showed a narrower TCR repertoire.

TCRdb reanalysed the reads using MiXCR and keeps one entry per CDR3 protein. This table has 40,000 to 50,000 distinct CDR3 sequences, more than 10% appearing once. The CDR3 is 14 residues long. Germline V gene lookup returns CDR1 SGDLS and CDR2 YYNGEE. Trimming removed 4 bases at V and 4 bases at J, with 14 bases between. This clonotype was counted only a few times. Its cognate antigen is unknown. V is TRBV9 and J is TRBJ1-1; a weak D match, TRBD1 (5 bases). This TCR was sampled from a human donor in good health. The sequencing input was cultured non-Tr1 T cells, either the whole culture or a sorted T cell fraction (not recorded which). Here the CDR3 reads CASSLRGERTEAFF. For the CDR3, the DNA is TGTGCCAGCAGCCTTCGGGGGGAACGCACTGAAGCTTTCTTT.